This T cell receptor beta chain was found in a study of cytomegalovirus exposure and HLA in healthy donors. The PCR made use of 60 Vbeta and 13 Jbeta primers. The protocol was immunoSEQ multiplex PCR, while the TCRdb copy is restricted to in-frame clones and leaves out a portion. The table includes about 120,000 clones, 65% to 80% detected once. This TCR was sampled from a man aged 35 to 55 in good health and CMV-seropositive. Sequencing was done on a sample of PBMCs.

The CDR3 coding sequence is TGCGCCAGCAGCCAACTATCATTATCAACGGAAAAACTGTTTTTT. Encoded protein: CASSQLSLSTEKLFF. The chain combines TRBV4-3 with TRBJ1-4; no clear D gene. The CDR3 has 15 residues. CDR1 and CDR2 (germline): LGHNA, YSLEER. Trimming removed 2 bases at V and 8 bases at J, with 15 bases between.